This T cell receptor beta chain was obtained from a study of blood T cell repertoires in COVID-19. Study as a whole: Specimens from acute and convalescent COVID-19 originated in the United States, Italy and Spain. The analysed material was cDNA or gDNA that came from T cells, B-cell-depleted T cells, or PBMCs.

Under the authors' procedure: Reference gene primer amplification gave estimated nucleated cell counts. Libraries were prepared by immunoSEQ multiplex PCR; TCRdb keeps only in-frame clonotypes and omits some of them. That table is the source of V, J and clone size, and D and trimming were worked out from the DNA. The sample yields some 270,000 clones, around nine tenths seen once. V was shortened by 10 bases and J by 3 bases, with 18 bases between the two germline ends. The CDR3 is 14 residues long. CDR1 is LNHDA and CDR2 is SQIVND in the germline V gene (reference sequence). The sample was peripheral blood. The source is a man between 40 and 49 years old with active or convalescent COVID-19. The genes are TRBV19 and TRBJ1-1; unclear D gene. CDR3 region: CATEGTAGDTEAFF. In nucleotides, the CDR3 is TGTGCCACGGAGGGTACGGCCGGGGACACTGAAGCTTTCTTT. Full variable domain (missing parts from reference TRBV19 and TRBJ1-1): DGGITQSPKYLFRKEGQNVTLSCEQNLNHDAMYWYRQDPGQGLRLIYYSQIVNDFQKGDIAEGYSVSREKKESFPLTVTSAQKNPTAFYLCATEGTAGDTEAFFGQGTRLTVV.